The present entry profiles one T cell receptor (beta chain) with its context. Germline V lookup: CDR1 SGHNT, CDR2 YYREEE (reference sequence). Unmatched junction bases numbered 8, after V lost 0 bases and J lost 8 bases. This CDR3 is 15 amino acids long. This specimen belongs to a study of blood T cell repertoires in COVID-19. Across the whole study: Sites across the United States, Italy and Spain contributed samples from acute and convalescent COVID-19. Nucleic acid was either cDNA or gDNA, and it came from T cells, B-cell-depleted T cells, or PBMCs.

Produced via immunoSEQ multiplex PCR; TCRdb's table is partial and in-frame only. Of 250,000 to 350,000 clones in the sample, 84% were seen once. Followed over time, Seattle patients had been enrolled while infection was active. V is TRBV5-4 and J is TRBJ2-1; 7 bases map to TRBD2. The sequence came from a human donor with COVID-19, enrolled during active disease. The donor label of this sample is uncertain. The source material was peripheral blood. CDR3 coding DNA: TGTGCCAGCAGCTTGGGGCTAGCCGGGAGGTATGAGCAGTTCTTC. It encodes CASSLGLAGRYEQFF.